The clone carrying this TCR beta chain was picked up many times. Its antigen is unknown. This entry is derived from a study of molecular identifiers for immune sequencing clone quantification. TCRdb called the PCR reads again in MiXCR, with one record for every CDR3 protein. This sample has about 640,000 distinct CDR3 sequences, with about 20% found just once. CD8+CD4-CCR7+CD45RA+ sorting gave the naive CD8 T cells. Whole-study results and caveats: Over 99% of CMV-specific effector molecules, but under 1% of naive ones, were in clones above 20 copies. The study reportedly detected spiked Jurkat TCR RNA from one cell among about 970,000 naive cells.

Trimming removed 5 bases at V and 1 base at J, with 8 bases between. The CDR3 consists of 13 residues. The germline gives CDR1 MGHRA, CDR2 YSYEKL. The V call is TRBV4-1, the J call TRBJ2-5; D is unresolved. The clonotype was recovered from a human donor in good health. Some libraries in this study had Jurkat cell RNA spiked in. Sequencing input: naive CD8+ T cells from blood, with Jurkat cell RNA spiked in. Subset meaning: FACS-sorted CD8+CD4-CCR7+CD45RA+ naive T cells. Here the CDR3 DNA reads TGCGCCAGCAGCGGGCTGCTCCAAGAGACCCAGTACTTC. Translated, it gives CASSGLLQETQYF.